This TCR beta chain is from a study of blood T cell repertoires in COVID-19. The repertoire was sequenced with immunoSEQ multiplex PCR; TCRdb's copy has only in-frame clones and lacks some. Of hundreds of thousands of clones listed, roughly nine tenths are singletons. Assignment of participants to cohorts was predicated upon participant-reported clinical history. Germline lookup yields CDR1 KGHSH and CDR2 LQKENI. The length of the CDR3 is 14 residues. V was clipped by 5 bases and J by 0 bases, with 8 bases between them. Specimen: PBMCs or T cells enriched from blood (not recorded which). This receptor was obtained from a woman aged 40 to 55 who had recovered from COVID-19. The gene calls are TRBV18 and TRBJ1-3; D uncertain. CDR3 nucleotide sequence: TGTGCCAGCTCAAATTGGGCCTCTGGAAACACCATATATTTT. Residues: CASSNWASGNTIYF.